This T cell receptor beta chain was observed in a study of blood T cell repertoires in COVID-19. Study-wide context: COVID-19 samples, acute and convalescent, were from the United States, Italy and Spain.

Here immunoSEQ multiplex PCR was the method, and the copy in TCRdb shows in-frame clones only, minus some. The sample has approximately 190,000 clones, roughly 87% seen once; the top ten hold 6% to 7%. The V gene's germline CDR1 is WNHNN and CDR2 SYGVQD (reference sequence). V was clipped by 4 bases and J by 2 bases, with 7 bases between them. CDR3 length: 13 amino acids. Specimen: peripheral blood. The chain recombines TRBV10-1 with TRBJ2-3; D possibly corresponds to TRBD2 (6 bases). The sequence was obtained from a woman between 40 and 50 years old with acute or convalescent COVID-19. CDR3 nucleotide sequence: TGCGCCAGCAGTGGGGACTTCACAGATACGCAGTATTTT. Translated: CASSGDFTDTQYF.